This entry lists 14 T cell receptor beta chains sequenced from one sample in a study of T cells expressing NK-cell markers. TCRdb reprocessed the 5' RACE reads; each CDR3 protein has one entry and no DNA is given. The sample table includes roughly 280,000 distinct CDR3 sequences. The source material was blood T cells: a sorted CD56 or NKG2C T cell subset, CD4+ or CD8+ T cells, or bulk PBMC T cells (not recorded which). These receptors came from a man aged 18 to 35 in good health.

The genes are TRBV20-1 and TRBJ1-1; TCRdb proposes TRBD1, but this gene call is untestable without DNA. Germline loops: CDR1 DFQATT, CDR2 SNEGSKA (reference sequence). The CDR3 totals 17 residues. CDR3 sequence: CSARNSGRAKMNTEAFF.

The J gene is TRBJ2-3, the V gene TRBV10-2. The CDR3 runs 13 residues. Germline V gene data show CDR1 as WSHSY and CDR2 as SAAADI. CDR3 sequence reads: CASSDIWVDTQYF.

The gene calls are TRBV7-8 and TRBJ2-7; with no DNA, the TCRdb D assignment of TRBD2 cannot be verified. This CDR3 is 15 amino acids long. In germline, CDR1 is SGHVS, CDR2 FQNEAQ. The CDR3 loop reads CASSPPGGAYYEQYF. The full variable domain, in which reference TRBV7-8 and TRBJ2-7 provide the parts outside the CDR3, is GAGVSQSPRYKVAKRGQDVALRCDPISGHVSLFWYQQALGQGPEFLTYFQNEAQLDKSGLPSDRFFAERPEGSVSTLKIQRTQQEDSAVYLCASSPPGGAYYEQYFGPGTRLTVT.

V and J are TRBV6-1 and TRBJ2-5; TCRdb designates TRBD1, a call that cannot be tested without DNA. The CDR3 covers 14 residues. Germline V CDR1 and CDR2: MNHNS, SASEGT. The chain's CDR3 is CASSPSGAQETQYF.

This sequence joins TRBV5-1 and TRBJ2-1; TCRdb's D call of TRBD1 is untestable without DNA. Germline assignment: CDR1 SGHRS and CDR2 YFSETQ. This CDR3 is built from 14 residues. The CDR3: CASSFRQGLGEQFF.

The chain recombines TRBV11-3 with TRBJ1-5; TCRdb outputs TRBD1, but without DNA this stays unchecked. This CDR3 has 15 residues. Per the germline V gene, CDR1 is SGHNT and CDR2 is YENEEA. The CDR3 loop reads CASSLGTGGTQPQHF. The whole variable domain, filled in from reference TRBV11-3 and TRBJ1-5, reads EAGVVQSPRYKIIEKKQPVAFWCNPISGHNTLYWYLQNLGQGPELLIRYENEEAVDDSQLPKDRFSAERLKGVDSTLKIQPAELGDSAVYLCASSLGTGGTQPQHFGDGTRLSIL.

The chain has TRBV29-1 and TRBJ1-4. This CDR3 is 12 amino acids long. Germline CDR1 reads SQVTM; CDR2 reads ANQGSEA. The CDR3 reads CSVVGVSEKLFF.

V gene TRBV11-2 combines with J gene TRBJ2-3; the TCRdb call, TRBD1, lacks DNA for checking. The CDR3 loop spans 18 amino acids. Germline V gives CDR1 SGHAT, CDR2 FQNNGV. The CDR3 sequence is CASSISGGRGTSTDTQYF.

J is TRBJ2-1 and V is TRBV9; TCRdb proposes TRBD2, but this gene call is untestable without DNA. Germline CDR1 and CDR2: SGDLS and YYNGEE. This CDR3 is built from 15 residues. The CDR3: CASSGGLAGINEQFF.

The V call is TRBV20-1, the J call TRBJ2-1; TCRdb calls TRBD2, which cannot be checked without DNA. Looked up from germline, CDR1 is DFQATT and CDR2 is SNEGSKA (reference sequence). This CDR3 is built from 15 residues. This CDR3 reads CSANPTRDSYNEQFF.

The chain recombines TRBV10-3 with TRBJ1-1; checking the TCRdb D call of TRBD1 is not possible without DNA. This CDR3 has 12 residues. Germline V gives CDR1 ENHRY, CDR2 SYGVKD. This chain's CDR3 is CAISRTEEPAFF.

The rearrangement joins TRBV4-2 to TRBJ1-2; TCRdb indicates TRBD1, and absent DNA this call remains unverified. Germline-derived CDR1 and CDR2 are LGHNA and YNFKEQ. This CDR3 has 15 amino acids. The CDR3 loop is CASSQEQGKAIGYTF.

The V gene is TRBV6-2 or TRBV6-3, the J gene TRBJ2-2; TCRdb outputs TRBD1, but without DNA this stays unchecked. Germline V lookup: CDR1 MNHEY, CDR2 SVGEGT. The CDR3 sequence is 18 residues long. CDR3: CASSYSHHRGQGPGELFF.

The V gene is TRBV7-9, the J gene TRBJ1-4; without DNA, the TCRdb call of TRBD1 cannot be checked. This CDR3 region has 13 residues. Germline CDR1 is SEHNR and CDR2 is FQNEAQ (reference sequence). The CDR3 spells CASSLDAREKLFF.